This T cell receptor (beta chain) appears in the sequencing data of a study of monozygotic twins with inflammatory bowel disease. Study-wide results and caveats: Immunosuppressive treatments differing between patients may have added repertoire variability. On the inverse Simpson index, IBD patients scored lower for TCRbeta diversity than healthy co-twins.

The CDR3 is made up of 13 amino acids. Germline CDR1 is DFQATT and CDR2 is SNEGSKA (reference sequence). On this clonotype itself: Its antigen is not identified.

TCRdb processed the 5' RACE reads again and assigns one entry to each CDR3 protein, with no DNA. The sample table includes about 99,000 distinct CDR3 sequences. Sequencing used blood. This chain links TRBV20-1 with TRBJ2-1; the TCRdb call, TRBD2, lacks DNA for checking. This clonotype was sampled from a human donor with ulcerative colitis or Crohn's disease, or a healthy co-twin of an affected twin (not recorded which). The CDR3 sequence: CSAHGLAGHEQFF.